This entry lists 28 T cell receptor beta chains sequenced from one sample in a study of OX40 agonist ivuxolimab in advanced cancers. Measured with immunoSEQ multiplex PCR; TCRdb has only the in-frame clones, and not every one. The sample holds roughly 70,000 clones, roughly 88% seen once. The source was CD4+ or CD8+ T cells sorted from blood, collected in a trial of the OX40 agonist ivuxolimab. All receptors derive from an adult with an advanced solid tumor such as melanoma, head and neck, liver or kidney cancer.

The chain employs TRBV6-5 and TRBJ1-5; TRBD1 agrees at 9 bases. The CDR3 sequence is 15 residues long. CDR1 is MNHEY, CDR2 SVGAGI, per germline. With V trimmed by 4 bases and J by 6 bases, 7 bases remained unmatched. CDR3 sequence: CASSLGQGFRQPQHF. The CDR3 nucleotides are TGTGCCAGCAGTTTAGGACAGGGGTTTCGTCAGCCCCAGCATTTT.

This chain uses TRBV5-1 with TRBJ2-3, with 16 bases fitting TRBD2. The CDR3 sequence is 18 residues long. V was pared by 7 bases and J by 6 bases, with 14 bases of the junction left unmatched. Germline V gene sequence: CDR1 SGHRS, CDR2 YFSETQ. CDR3 sequence: CASSTVGTSGGATDTQYF. In DNA form, the CDR3 reads TGCGCCAGCTCTACCGTCGGGACTAGCGGGGGGGCCACGGATACGCAGTATTTT.

CDR3 sequence: CASSLGFTEAFF. Written as DNA, the CDR3 is TGTGCCAGCAGCTTAGGGTTCACTGAAGCTTTCTTT. The chain couples TRBV11-2 to TRBJ1-1; D gene ambiguous. The CDR3 totals 12 residues. Deletions cut 1 base from V and 4 bases from J, with 4 bases between. CDR1 SGHAT and CDR2 FQNNGV come from the germline V gene.

This clone was seen a handful of times. The V call is TRBV7-9, the J call TRBJ1-4; no clear D gene. Germline CDR1 is SEHNR and CDR2 is FQNEAQ (reference sequence). Deletions cut 5 bases from V and 10 bases from J, with 14 bases between. There are 13 residues in the CDR3. DNA of the CDR3: TGTGCCAGCAGCCCGAATTCTTTTGGAAAACTGTTTTTT. It encodes CASSPNSFGKLFF.

This rearrangement joins TRBV11-2 to TRBJ2-7; weak D call: TRBD1 (5 bases). Germline values: CDR1 SGHAT, CDR2 FQNNGV. CDR3 size: 15 residues. V lost 4 bases and J 0 bases, leaving 13 bases between the germline ends. CDR3 DNA: TGTGCCAGCAGCTCACAACTGGGGCACTCCTACGAGCAGTACTTC. It codes for CASSSQLGHSYEQYF.

This chain uses TRBV11-2 with TRBJ2-1, with 13 bases identical to TRBD2. J gave up 6 bases and V 5 bases, and 4 bases lay outside the gene matches. Germline V CDR1 and CDR2: SGHAT, FQNNGV. The CDR3 runs 15 residues. CDR3 residues: CASSTGLAGFNEQFF. CDR3 nucleotides: TGTGCCAGCAGCACGGGACTAGCGGGATTCAATGAGCAGTTCTTC.

V gene TRBV11-2 combines with J gene TRBJ1-1, with D tentatively TRBD1 (5 bases). This CDR3 has 15 residues. Per germline, CDR1 SGHAT and CDR2 FQNNGV. Between the trimmed V and J ends, which lost 5 bases and 1 base, there was a span of 14 bases. CDR3 residues: CASSRTGVGNTEAFF. DNA for the CDR3: TGTGCCAGCAGCCGTACGGGGGTGGGGAACACTGAAGCTTTCTTT.

This chain joins TRBV6-6 and TRBJ1-5; D not certain. The V gene lost 3 bases and the J gene lost 4 bases, with 7 bases spanning the gap. Germline CDR1 MNHNY, CDR2 SVGAGI (reference sequence). This CDR3 contains 13 residues. The CDR3 DNA sequence: TGTGCCAGCAGTTATGGCGAGAATCAGCCCCAGCATTTT. Protein: CASSYGENQPQHF.

This rearrangement joins TRBV2 to TRBJ2-2; D remains unclear. The CDR3 is made up of 13 amino acids. Germline V gene data show CDR1 as SNHLY and CDR2 as FYNNEI. V was pared by 0 bases and J by 3 bases, with 2 bases between. The CDR3 region is CASSEAYTGELFF. As DNA, the CDR3 is TGTGCCAGCAGTGAAGCTTACACCGGGGAGCTGTTTTTT.

This clone was counted between two and nine times. The CDR3 DNA sequence: TGTGCCAGCAGCTTAGGCGGCATGGGCACAGATACGCAGTATTTT. Translated, it gives CASSLGGMGTDTQYF. The gene calls are TRBV7-2 and TRBJ2-3; D unresolved. Germline V lookup: CDR1 SGHTA, CDR2 FQGNSA. Trimming shortened V by 1 base and J by 1 base, and 9 bases separated the two germline ends. The CDR3 sequence is 15 residues long. Drawing the rest from reference TRBV7-2 and TRBJ2-3, the complete variable domain is GAGVSQSPSNKVTEKGKDVELRCDPISGHTALYWYRQSLGQGLEFLIYFQGNSAPDKSGLPSDRFSAERTGGSVSTLTIQRTQQEDSAVYLCASSLGGMGTDTQYFGPGTRLTVL.

The chain has TRBV27 and TRBJ1-1; TRBD1 is a possible D gene (6 bases). Germline V gives CDR1 MNHEY, CDR2 SMNVEV (reference sequence). The CDR3 spans 14 residues. The V and J ends lost 5 bases and 2 bases respectively, with 12 bases between them. The CDR3 DNA reads TGTGCCAGCAGTCCGGGGACATCCAACACTGAAGCTTTCTTT. Translation: CASSPGTSNTEAFF.

This clone was seen only a few times. The chain combines TRBV6-5 with TRBJ1-2, with D possibly TRBD1 on 5 matching bases. V was clipped by 6 bases and J by 2 bases, with 7 bases between them. This CDR3 contains 12 residues. Germline-derived CDR1 and CDR2 are MNHEY and SVGAGI. CDR3 coding DNA: TGTGCCAGCAGGGGACCGAACTATGGCTACACCTTC. Protein: CASRGPNYGYTF.

The V gene is TRBV12-5, the J gene TRBJ2-1, with 11 nucleotides matching TRBD2. Germline V gene sequence: CDR1 LGHNT, CDR2 FRNRAP. CDR3 length equals 18 residues. V was pared by 2 bases and J by 8 bases, with 14 bases of the junction left unmatched. The CDR3 nucleotides are TGTGCTAGTGGTTTGAAATTGGGGACTAGCGGCCCAACCCATGAGCAGTTCTTC. It encodes CASGLKLGTSGPTHEQFF.

This chain uses TRBV6-1 with TRBJ2-5; a possible D gene is TRBD2 (5 bases). Looked up from germline, CDR1 is MNHNS and CDR2 is SASEGT. The CDR3 is 15 amino acids. V was cut by 6 bases and J by 5 bases, with 19 bases left in between. The CDR3 bases are TGTGCCAGCAGAGATAGGGCTCTCGGAGGTGAGACCCAGTACTTC. Encoded protein: CASRDRALGGETQYF.

Only a few counts were recorded for this clone. The rearrangement uses TRBV7-9 and TRBJ2-5, with D possibly being TRBD1 or TRBD2 (5 bases each). The CDR3 sequence is 14 residues long. In germline, CDR1 is SEHNR, CDR2 FQNEAQ (reference sequence). The V end lost 2 bases, the J end lost 5 bases, and 12 bases lay between the germline ends. CDR3 in DNA: TGTGCCAGCAGCTTACAGGGTTGGGGGGAGACCCAGTACTTC. Protein sequence: CASSLQGWGETQYF.

The V and J genes are TRBV20-1 and TRBJ2-5; D gene uncertain. Germline-derived CDR1 and CDR2 are DFQATT and SNEGSKA (reference sequence). V lost 6 bases, J lost 5 bases, and 7 bases lay in between. The CDR3 is 10 residues long. CDR3 nucleotide sequence: TGCAGTGCGGTGAAGGAGACCCAGTACTTC. This translates into CSAVKETQYF.

This chain uses TRBV2 with TRBJ1-5; D is perhaps TRBD1 (6 bases). V lost 5 bases and J lost 2, with 13 bases in between. Germline assignment: CDR1 SNHLY and CDR2 FYNNEI. The CDR3 runs to 15 residues. DNA of the CDR3: TGTGCCAGCAGTAATATGCGACAGGGCAATCAGCCCCAGCATTTT. Protein: CASSNMRQGNQPQHF.

This CDR3 is CASGETSGGTYEQYF. For the CDR3, the DNA is TGTGCCAGCGGTGAGACTAGCGGGGGCACCTACGAGCAGTACTTC. The chain couples TRBV27 to TRBJ2-7, with TRBD2 matching over 12 bases. The CDR3 has 15 amino acids. Germline CDR1 MNHEY, CDR2 SMNVEV (reference sequence). The V segment lost 8 bases and the J segment 2 bases; nucleotides outside the gene matches: 7.

This chain joins TRBV6-5 and TRBJ1-6; D is possibly TRBD1 (6 bases). Per germline, CDR1 MNHEY and CDR2 SVGAGI. The V end lost 4 bases, the J end lost 0 bases, and 10 bases lay between the germline ends. The CDR3 totals 16 residues. As DNA, the CDR3 is TGTGCCAGCAGTTCCCCACAGGGCTCCTATAATTCACCCCTCCACTTT. The encoded protein is CASSSPQGSYNSPLHF.

The rearrangement uses TRBV11-3 and TRBJ2-3; D may match TRBD1 or TRBD2 (6 bases each). Germline V lookup: CDR1 SGHNT, CDR2 YENEEA. The germline V and J ends were trimmed by 5 bases and 2 bases, with 14 bases remaining between them. The CDR3 runs to 15 residues. The CDR3 reads CASSKRGRFTDTQYF. The CDR3 DNA reads as TGTGCCAGCAGCAAACGGGGGCGCTTCACAGATACGCAGTATTTT. The variable domain in full, with the rest retrieved from reference TRBV11-3 and TRBJ2-3, is EAGVVQSPRYKIIEKKQPVAFWCNPISGHNTLYWYLQNLGQGPELLIRYENEEAVDDSQLPKDRFSAERLKGVDSTLKIQPAELGDSAVYLCASSKRGRFTDTQYFGPGTRLTVL.

This clone was recorded once. The chain recombines TRBV19 with TRBJ1-1, with no clear D. Trimming left V 3 bases short and J 7 bases short, with 6 bases between. The CDR3 sequence is 11 residues long. The germline V gene encodes CDR1 LNHDA and CDR2 SQIVND (reference sequence). The CDR3 here is CASSITDEAFF. Written as DNA, the CDR3 is TGTGCCAGTAGTATTACGGATGAAGCTTTCTTT.

This clone is a singleton in its sample. The CDR3 DNA sequence: TGTGCCAGCAGTTTGAGGTCACCTCCATACGAGCAGTACTTC. Translated, it gives CASSLRSPPYEQYF. The chain recombines TRBV27 with TRBJ2-7; unclear D gene. Trimming pared 3 bases from V and 4 bases from J, leaving 13 bases between. CDR1 and CDR2 (germline): MNHEY, SMNVEV (reference sequence). CDR3 length: 14 amino acids.

This clone was counted a few times. The chain is built from TRBV27 and TRBJ1-6; no clear D gene. Germline V CDR1 and CDR2: MNHEY, SMNVEV (reference sequence). This CDR3 has 13 residues. Trimming took off 6 bases at V and 7 bases at J, with 10 bases between the two ends. CDR3 loop: CASRPGPNSPLHF. In nucleotides, the CDR3 is TGTGCCAGCAGACCCGGACCGAATTCACCCCTCCACTTT.

The chain joins TRBV7-6 to TRBJ2-2; no clear D gene. The CDR3 runs 14 residues. Trimming took off 2 bases at V and 3 bases at J, with 7 bases between the two ends. Germline CDR1 is SGHVS and CDR2 is FNYEAQ. The CDR3 loop reads CASSLMGHTGELFF. The CDR3 DNA follows: TGTGCCAGCAGCTTAATGGGTCACACCGGGGAGCTGTTTTTT. The complete variable domain, with remaining parts taken from reference TRBV7-6 and TRBJ2-2, reads GAGVSQSPRYKVTKRGQDVALRCDPISGHVSLYWYRQALGQGPEFLTYFNYEAQQDKSGLPNDRFSAERPEGSISTLTIQRTEQRDSAMYRCASSLMGHTGELFFGEGSRLTVL.

The chain combines TRBV2 with TRBJ1-5; D ambiguous. The CDR3 is 15 residues long. CDR1 and CDR2 (germline): SNHLY, FYNNEI. Trimming shortened V by 6 bases and J by 3 bases, and 15 bases separated the two germline ends. CDR3 amino acids: CASSERQAYNQPQHF. DNA for the CDR3: TGTGCCAGCAGCGAAAGACAAGCGTACAATCAGCCCCAGCATTTT.

The rearrangement links TRBV6-5 to TRBJ1-1; D gene uncertain. V was clipped by 8 bases and J by 0 bases, with 16 bases between them. Germline V CDR1 and CDR2: MNHEY, SVGAGI. This CDR3 has 15 amino acids. The CDR3 DNA sequence: TGTGCCAGCTTTTTTGAGGAGGCCCTGAACACTGAAGCTTTCTTT. Translated: CASFFEEALNTEAFF.

This chain links TRBV2 with TRBJ1-4; D ambiguous. Per germline, CDR1 SNHLY and CDR2 FYNNEI. V was shortened by 7 bases and J by 7 bases, with 13 bases between the two germline ends. The CDR3 is 13 amino acids. Written as DNA, the CDR3 is TGTGCCAGCAATATAGAAACGGGTGAAAAACTGTTTTTT. Its protein is CASNIETGEKLFF.

The chain uses TRBV7-8 and TRBJ2-1; no reliable D call. The V end was cut by 1 base, the J end by 6 bases, with 4 bases between. Germline assignment: CDR1 SGHVS and CDR2 FQNEAQ. The CDR3 has 12 residues. In DNA, the CDR3 is TGTGCCAGCAGCTTAGAGGGCAATGAGCAGTTCTTC. It yields the protein CASSLEGNEQFF.